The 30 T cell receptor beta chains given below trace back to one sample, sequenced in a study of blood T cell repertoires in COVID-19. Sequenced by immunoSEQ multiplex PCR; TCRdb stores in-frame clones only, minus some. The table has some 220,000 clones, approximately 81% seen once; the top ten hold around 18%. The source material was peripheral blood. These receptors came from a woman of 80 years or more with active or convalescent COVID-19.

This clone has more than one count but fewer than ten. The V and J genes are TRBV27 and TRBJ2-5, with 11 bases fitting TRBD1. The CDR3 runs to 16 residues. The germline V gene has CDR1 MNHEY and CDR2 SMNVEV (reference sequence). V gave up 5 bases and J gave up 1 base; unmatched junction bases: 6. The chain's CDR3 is CASSPIGTGGQETQYF. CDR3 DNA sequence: TGTGCCAGCAGTCCCATCGGGACAGGGGGCCAAGAGACCCAGTACTTC.

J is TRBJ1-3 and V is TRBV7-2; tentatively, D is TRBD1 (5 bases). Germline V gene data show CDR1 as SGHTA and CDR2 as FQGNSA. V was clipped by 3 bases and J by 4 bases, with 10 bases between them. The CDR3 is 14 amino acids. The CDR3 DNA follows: TGTGCCAGCAGCTTTGGGACTAGCGGAAACACCATATATTTT. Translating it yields CASSFGTSGNTIYF.

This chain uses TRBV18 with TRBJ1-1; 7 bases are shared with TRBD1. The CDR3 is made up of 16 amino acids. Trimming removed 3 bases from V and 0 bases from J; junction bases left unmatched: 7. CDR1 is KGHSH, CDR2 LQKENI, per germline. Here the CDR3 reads CASSPSGQSMNTEAFF. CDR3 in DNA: TGTGCCAGCTCACCTTCGGGACAGAGCATGAACACTGAAGCTTTCTTT.

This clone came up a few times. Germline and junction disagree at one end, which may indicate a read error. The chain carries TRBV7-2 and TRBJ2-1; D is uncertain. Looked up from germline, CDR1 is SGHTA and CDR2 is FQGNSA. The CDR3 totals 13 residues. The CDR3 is CASSFDSHNEQFF. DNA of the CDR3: TGTGCCAGCAGCTTCGACTCCCACAATGAGCAGTTCTTC.

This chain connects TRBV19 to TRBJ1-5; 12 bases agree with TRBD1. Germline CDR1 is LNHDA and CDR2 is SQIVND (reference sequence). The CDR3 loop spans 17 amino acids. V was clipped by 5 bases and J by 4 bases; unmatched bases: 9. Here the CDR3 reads CASSPRRGQGANQPQHF. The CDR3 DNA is TGTGCCAGTAGTCCCCGCCGGGGACAGGGGGCGAATCAGCCCCAGCATTTT.

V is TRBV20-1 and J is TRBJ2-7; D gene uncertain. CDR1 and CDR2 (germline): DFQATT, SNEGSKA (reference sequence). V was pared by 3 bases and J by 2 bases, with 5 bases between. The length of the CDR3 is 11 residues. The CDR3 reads CSARQTYEQYF. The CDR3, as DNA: TGCAGTGCTAGGCAGACCTACGAGCAGTACTTC.

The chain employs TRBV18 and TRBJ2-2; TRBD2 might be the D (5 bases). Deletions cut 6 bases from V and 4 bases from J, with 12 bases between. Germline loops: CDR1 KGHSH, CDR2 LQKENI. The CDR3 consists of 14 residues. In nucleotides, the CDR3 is TGTGCCAGCTCGCGAGATCGGGGCACCGGGGAGCTGTTTTTT. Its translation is CASSRDRGTGELFF.

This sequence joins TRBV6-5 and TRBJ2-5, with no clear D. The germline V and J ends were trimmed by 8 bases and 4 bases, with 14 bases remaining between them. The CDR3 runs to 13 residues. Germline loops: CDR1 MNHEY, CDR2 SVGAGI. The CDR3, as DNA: TGTGCCAGCGGCGGTCGGGTCATAGAGACCCAGTACTTC. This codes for CASGGRVIETQYF.

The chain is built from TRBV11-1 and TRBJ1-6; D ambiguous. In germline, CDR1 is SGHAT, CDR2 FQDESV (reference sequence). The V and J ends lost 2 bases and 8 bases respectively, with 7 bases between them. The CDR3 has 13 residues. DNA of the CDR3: TGTGCCAGCAGCTTAAGGAGTTATTCACCCCTCCACTTT. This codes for CASSLRSYSPLHF.

The CDR3 region is CAATSTSGASYEQYF. CDR3 sequence (DNA): TGTGCCGCGACCTCGACTAGCGGGGCTTCCTACGAGCAGTACTTC. The chain carries TRBV28 and TRBJ2-7; 11 bases match TRBD2. J gave up 1 base and V 11 bases, and 10 bases lay outside the gene matches. The CDR3 is 15 residues long. Germline CDR1 MDHEN, CDR2 SYDVKM. Full variable domain (missing parts from reference TRBV28 and TRBJ2-7): DVKVTQSSRYLVKRTGEKVFLECVQDMDHENMFWYRQDPGLGLRLIYFSYDVKMKEKGDIPEGYSVSREKKERFSLILESASTNQTSMYLCAATSTSGASYEQYFGPGTRLTVT.

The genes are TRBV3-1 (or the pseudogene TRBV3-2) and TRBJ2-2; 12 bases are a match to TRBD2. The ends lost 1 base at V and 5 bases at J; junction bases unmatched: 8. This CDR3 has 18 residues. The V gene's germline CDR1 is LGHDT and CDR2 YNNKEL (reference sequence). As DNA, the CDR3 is TGTGCCAGCAGCCAAGCCCTAGCGGGGGGGCCTTCTACCGGGGAGCTGTTTTTT. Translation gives CASSQALAGGPSTGELFF.

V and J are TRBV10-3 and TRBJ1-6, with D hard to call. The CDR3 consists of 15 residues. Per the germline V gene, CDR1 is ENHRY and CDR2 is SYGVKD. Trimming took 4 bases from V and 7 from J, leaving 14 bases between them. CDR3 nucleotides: TGTGCCATCAGTGGAAGCCCGGGGAACAATTCACCCCTCCACTTT. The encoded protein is CAISGSPGNNSPLHF.

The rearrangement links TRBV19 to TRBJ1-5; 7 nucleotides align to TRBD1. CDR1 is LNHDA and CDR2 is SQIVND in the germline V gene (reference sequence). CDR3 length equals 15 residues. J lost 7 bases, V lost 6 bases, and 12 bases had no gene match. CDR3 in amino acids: CASRHLGGIWQPQHF. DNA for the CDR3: TGTGCCAGTAGACATTTAGGGGGCATCTGGCAGCCCCAGCATTTT.

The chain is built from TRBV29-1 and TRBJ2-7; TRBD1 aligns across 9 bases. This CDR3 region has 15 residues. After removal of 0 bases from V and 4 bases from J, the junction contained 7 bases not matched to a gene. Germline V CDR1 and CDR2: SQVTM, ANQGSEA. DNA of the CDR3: TGCAGCGTTGAAGACCCCGGGACAGGGAGTTACGAGCAGTACTTC. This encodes CSVEDPGTGSYEQYF.

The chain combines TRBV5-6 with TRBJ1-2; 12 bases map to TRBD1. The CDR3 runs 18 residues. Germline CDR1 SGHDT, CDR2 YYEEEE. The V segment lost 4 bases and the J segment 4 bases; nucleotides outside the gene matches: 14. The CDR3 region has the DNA TGTGCCAGCAGCCCCCGCGGGACAGGGGGCAACACCGGCTATGGCTACACCTTC. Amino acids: CASSPRGTGGNTGYGYTF.

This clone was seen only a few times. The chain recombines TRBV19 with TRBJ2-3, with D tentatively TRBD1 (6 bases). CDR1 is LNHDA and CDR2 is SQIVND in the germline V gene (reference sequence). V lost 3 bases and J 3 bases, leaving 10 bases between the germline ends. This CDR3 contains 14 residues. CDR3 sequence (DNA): TGTGCCAGTAGTATGGAGACAGGTACAGATACGCAGTATTTT. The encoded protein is CASSMETGTDTQYF.

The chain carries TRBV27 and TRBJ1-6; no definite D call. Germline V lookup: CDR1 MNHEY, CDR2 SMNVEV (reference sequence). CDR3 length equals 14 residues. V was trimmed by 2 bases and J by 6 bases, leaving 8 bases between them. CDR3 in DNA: TGTGCCAGCAGTTTAAGAGGGTTTAATTCACCCCTCCACTTT. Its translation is CASSLRGFNSPLHF.

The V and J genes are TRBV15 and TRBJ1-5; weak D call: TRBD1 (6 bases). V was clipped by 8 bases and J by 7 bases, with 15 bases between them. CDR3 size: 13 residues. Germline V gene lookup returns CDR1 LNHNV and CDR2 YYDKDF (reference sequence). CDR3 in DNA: TGTGCCACCCAACTACAGGGCGGCCAGCCCCAGCATTTT. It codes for CATQLQGGQPQHF.

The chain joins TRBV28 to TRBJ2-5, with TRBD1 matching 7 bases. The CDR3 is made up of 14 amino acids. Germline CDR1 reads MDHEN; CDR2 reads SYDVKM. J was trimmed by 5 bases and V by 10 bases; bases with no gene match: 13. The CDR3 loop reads CATQSGGTIETQYF. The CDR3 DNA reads TGTGCCACTCAATCAGGGGGAACGATCGAGACCCAGTACTTC.

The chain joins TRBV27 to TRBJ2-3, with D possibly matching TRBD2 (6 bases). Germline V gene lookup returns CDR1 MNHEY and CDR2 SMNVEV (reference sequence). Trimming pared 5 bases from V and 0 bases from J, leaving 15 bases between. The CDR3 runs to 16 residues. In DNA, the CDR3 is TGTGCCAGCAGTATAGCGCGGGGATCTAGCACAGATACGCAGTATTTT. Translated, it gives CASSIARGSSTDTQYF.

CDR3 in amino acids: CASSFEGTPLDEQFF. DNA of the CDR3: TGTGCCAGCAGTTTTGAGGGAACCCCCTTGGATGAGCAGTTCTTC. V gene TRBV6-2 or TRBV6-3 combines with J gene TRBJ2-1; TRBD2 might be the D (5 bases). Germline assignment: CDR1 MNHEY and CDR2 SVGEGT. With 4 bases removed from V and 8 bases from J, the gap between germline ends came to 18 bases. The CDR3 is 15 residues long.

The CDR3 reads CASSGTGGRNGYTF. DNA of the CDR3: TGTGCCAGCAGTGGTACAGGGGGAAGAAATGGCTACACCTTC. The chain uses TRBV2 and TRBJ1-2; 8 nucleotides agree with TRBD1. CDR1 and CDR2 (germline): SNHLY, FYNNEI. The CDR3 has 14 amino acids. V lost 4 bases and J lost 6; bases outside the gene matches: 7.

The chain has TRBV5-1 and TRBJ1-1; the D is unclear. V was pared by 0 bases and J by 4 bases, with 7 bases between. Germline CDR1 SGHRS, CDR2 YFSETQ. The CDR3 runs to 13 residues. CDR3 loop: CASSLATGTEAFF. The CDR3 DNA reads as TGCGCCAGCAGCTTGGCCACGGGCACTGAAGCTTTCTTT.

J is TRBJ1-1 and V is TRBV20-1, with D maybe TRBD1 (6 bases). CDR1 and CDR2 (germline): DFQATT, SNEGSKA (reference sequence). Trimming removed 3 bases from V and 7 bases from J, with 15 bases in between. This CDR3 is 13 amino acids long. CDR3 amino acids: CSASSNRDLEAFF. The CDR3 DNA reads TGCAGTGCTAGTTCCAACAGGGATCTTGAAGCTTTCTTT.

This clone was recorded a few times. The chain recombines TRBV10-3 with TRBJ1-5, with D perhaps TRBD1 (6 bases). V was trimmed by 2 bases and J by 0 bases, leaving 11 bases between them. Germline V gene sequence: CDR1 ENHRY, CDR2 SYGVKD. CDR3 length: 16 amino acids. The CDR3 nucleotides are TGTGCCATCAGTGAGGGGGGACAAAGTAGCAATCAGCCCCAGCATTTT. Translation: CAISEGGQSSNQPQHF.

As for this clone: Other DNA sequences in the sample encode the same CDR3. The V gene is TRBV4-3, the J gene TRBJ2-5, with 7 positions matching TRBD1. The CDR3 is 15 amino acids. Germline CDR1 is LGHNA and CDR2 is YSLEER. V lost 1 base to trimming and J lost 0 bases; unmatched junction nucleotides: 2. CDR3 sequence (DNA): TGCGCCAGCAGCCAAGGACAGGGCTACCAAGAGACCCAGTACTTC. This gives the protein CASSQGQGYQETQYF.

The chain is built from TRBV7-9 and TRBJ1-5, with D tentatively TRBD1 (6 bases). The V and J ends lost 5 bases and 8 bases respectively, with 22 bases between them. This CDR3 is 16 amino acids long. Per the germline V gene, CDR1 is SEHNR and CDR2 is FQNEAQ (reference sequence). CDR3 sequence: CASSPSGGGHSEPQHF. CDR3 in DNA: TGTGCCAGCAGCCCCTCGGGAGGGGGTCATTCGGAGCCCCAGCATTTT.

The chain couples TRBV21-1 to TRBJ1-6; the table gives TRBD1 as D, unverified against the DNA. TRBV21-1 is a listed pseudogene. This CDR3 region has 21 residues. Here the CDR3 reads CASPKGGGGDREKSYNSPLHF. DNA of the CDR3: TGTGCCAGCCCAAAAGGAGGAGGGGGCGACAGGGAGAAGTCCTATAATTCACCCCTCCACTTT.

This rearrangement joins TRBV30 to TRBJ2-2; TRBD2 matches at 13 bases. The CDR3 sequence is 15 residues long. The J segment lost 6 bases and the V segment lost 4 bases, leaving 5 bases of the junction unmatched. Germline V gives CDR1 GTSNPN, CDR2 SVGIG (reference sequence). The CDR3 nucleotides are TGTGCCTGGAAGACTAGCGGGGGGAGGGCCGGGGAGCTGTTTTTT. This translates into CAWKTSGGRAGELFF.

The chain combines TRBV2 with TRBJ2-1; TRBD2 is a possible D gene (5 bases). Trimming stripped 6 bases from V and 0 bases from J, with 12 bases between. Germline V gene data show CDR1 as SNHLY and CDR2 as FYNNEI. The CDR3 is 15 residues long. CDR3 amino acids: CASSPSSGSYNEQFF. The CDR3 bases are TGTGCCAGCAGCCCTTCCAGCGGCTCCTACAATGAGCAGTTCTTC.